These T cell receptor beta chains were read from a single sample in a study of T cell responses to AZD1222 COVID-19 vaccine. Clones were read by immunoSEQ multiplex PCR, and TCRdb kept only the in-frame ones, dropping some. Of approximately 85,000 clones listed, just over 85% were seen once; the top ten hold just under 6.5%. The sequences come from peripheral blood, collected on day 0 of AZD1222 vaccination. Receptors were obtained from an adult in good health. The CDR3 runs from the conserved cysteine through the conserved F or W. A D gene is named only where the DNA matches it firmly. Some rows have no size entry. The others give once, few or many, or a class for an expanded clone.

abundance,j_gene,d_gene,v_gene,CDR3nt,CDR3aa
.,TRBJ2-3,TRBD2,TRBV5-1,TGCGCCAGCAGCCCTGGACTAGCGGGGGGGAATTCAGATACGCAGTATTTT,CASSPGLAGGNSDTQYF
.,TRBJ2-7,.,TRBV5-5,TGTGCCAGCAGCTTGGAATGGACACGTACCTCCTACGAGCAGTACTTC,CASSLEWTRTSYEQYF
once,TRBJ1-2,TRBD1,TRBV19,TGTGCCAGTTCCTTCGGGACAGGGGGGAGCTACACCTTC,CASSFGTGGSYTF
once,TRBJ2-7,TRBD1,TRBV19,TGTGCCAGTTCGGACAGGGTCCGACGCGAGCAGTACTTC,CASSDRVRREQYF
.,TRBJ1-4,.,TRBV19,TGTGCCAGTAGTTCAGTGAATGAAAAACTGTTTTTT,CASSSVNEKLFF
.,TRBJ1-5,.,TRBV7-9,TGTGCCAGCAGCTCGGGGCAGGGCGGCAATCAGCCCCAGCATTTT,CASSSGQGGNQPQHF
once,TRBJ2-7,.,TRBV3-1/TRBV3-2,TGTGCCAGCAGCCAAGATGGTCGACGGGGAGTCTACGAGCAGTACTTC,CASSQDGRRGVYEQYF
once,TRBJ2-7,.,TRBV27,TGTGCCAGCAGTTTAAGCTGGGGGTCTCAGCAGTACTTC,CASSLSWGSQQYF
.,TRBJ1-6,TRBD1,TRBV30,TGTGCCTGGAGTCCGGACAGGGGCAATTCACCCCTCCACTTT,CAWSPDRGNSPLHF
few,TRBJ1-1,.,TRBV4-3,TGCGCCAGCAGCCAAGCCGGGGGCAACACTGAAGCTTTCTTT,CASSQAGGNTEAFF
.,TRBJ1-4,.,TRBV5-6,TGTGCCAGCAGCTCCCACAGGTTCAGGGAGGATGAAAAACTGTTTTTT,CASSSHRFREDEKLFF
.,TRBJ2-1,TRBD1,TRBV6-5,TGTGCCAGCAAAATGAGGACAGGGGGCTATGAGCAGTTCTTC,CASKMRTGGYEQFF
.,TRBJ1-3,.,TRBV5-6,TGTGCCAGCAGCTTGGACAGGAGATCTGACTCTGGAAACACCATATATTTT,CASSLDRRSDSGNTIYF
.,TRBJ1-3,.,TRBV2,TGTGCCAGCAGTGAGAGGGAAACTGGAAACACCATATATTTT,CASSERETGNTIYF
.,TRBJ2-4,.,TRBV6-6,TGTGCCAGCAGTGACAGGAAAAACATTCAGTACTTC,CASSDRKNIQYF
.,TRBJ2-3,.,TRBV5-8,TGTGCCAGCAGCTTGCTGGCGGGTATAGATACGCAGTATTTT,CASSLLAGIDTQYF
.,TRBJ1-4,.,TRBV7-9,TGTGCCAGCAGCTACCGGGACCATTTTTCCACAAATGAAAAACTGTTTTTT,CASSYRDHFSTNEKLFF
.,TRBJ1-3,TRBD1,TRBV15,TGTGCCACCAGCAGAGATATAGGGACAGTTGGAAACACCATATATTTT,CATSRDIGTVGNTIYF
.,TRBJ2-2,.,TRBV19,TGTGCCAGTAGTATTTTTCCCCCCCCCACCGGGGAGCTGTTTTTT,CASSIFPPPTGELFF
.,TRBJ1-1,.,TRBV12-3/TRBV12-4,TGTGCCAGCAGTTTAGGGGTTCCCGAAGCTTTCTTT,CASSLGVPEAFF
.,TRBJ1-1,.,TRBV5-1,TGCGCCAGCGTCTTGGGCACTGAAGCTTTCTTT,CASVLGTEAFF
.,TRBJ2-2,.,TRBV5-4,TGTGCCAGCAGCTTGGGGGGAGCCACCGGGGAGCTGTTTTTT,CASSLGGATGELFF
.,TRBJ2-5,.,TRBV4-1,TGCGCCAGCAGCTCAACAACGGGGCAGGGGATTGAGACCCAGTACTTC,CASSSTTGQGIETQYF
.,TRBJ2-2,.,TRBV30,TGTGCCTGGAGTGGGACACACGGGGAGCTGTTTTTT,CAWSGTHGELFF
.,TRBJ2-1,.,TRBV30,TGTGCCGGCTCCAAGGGGGTGGTGCCGGGCGATGAGCAGTTCTTC,CAGSKGVVPGDEQFF
.,TRBJ2-3,.,TRBV11-2,TGTGCCAGCAGCTCCGAATCGGGGCAGAGCACAGATACGCAGTATTTT,CASSSESGQSTDTQYF
.,TRBJ2-5,TRBD2,TRBV2,TGTGCCAGCAGTGAAGTTTTGCTAGCGGGCGCGAGGGAGACCCAGTACTTC,CASSEVLLAGARETQYF
once,TRBJ2-3,.,TRBV7-2,TGTGCCAGCAGCTTATTACAGAGCACAGATACGCAGTATTTT,CASSLLQSTDTQYF
.,TRBJ2-4,.,TRBV6-5,TGTGCCAGCAGTCTGGACGGAGACATTCAGTACTTC,CASSLDGDIQYF
.,TRBJ1-1,TRBD1,TRBV20-1,TGCAGTGCTAGTGGTGACAGGGACACTGAAGCTTTCTTT,CSASGDRDTEAFF
.,TRBJ1-4,.,TRBV7-9,TGTGCCAGCAGCTTAGGGTTGCGGACTAATGAAAAACTGTTTTTT,CASSLGLRTNEKLFF
.,TRBJ1-1,.,TRBV19,TGTGCCAGTAGTATAGTATTCAGCCATGAAGCTTTCTTT,CASSIVFSHEAFF
once,TRBJ1-1,.,TRBV7-9,TGTGCCAGCAGCTTTTTCCCCAGGGGAACTGAAGCTTTCTTT,CASSFFPRGTEAFF
.,TRBJ1-2,.,TRBV10-3,TGTGCCATCAGTGACAGGACTAACGGGTACACCTTC,CAISDRTNGYTF
few,TRBJ1-5,TRBD1,TRBV7-2,TGTGCCAGCAGCTTCGCCCTGCAAGGGGGCCAGCCCCAGCATTTT,CASSFALQGGQPQHF
.,TRBJ1-4,.,TRBV19,TGTGCCAGTAGTATAAGTCGGGGTAGGCATGAAAAACTGTTTTTT,CASSISRGRHEKLFF
once,TRBJ2-4,TRBD2,TRBV2,TGTGCCAGCAGTGCTCAAGCGGGAGATCCAAACATTCAGTACTTC,CASSAQAGDPNIQYF
.,TRBJ1-3,TRBD1,TRBV19,TGTGCCAGTAGTACCCCGACAGGGGGCTCTGGAAACACCATATATTTT,CASSTPTGGSGNTIYF
.,TRBJ2-1,TRBD2,TRBV15,TGTGCCACCAGCAGAGTAGGGTGGGGACTAGACAATGAGCAGTTCTTC,CATSRVGWGLDNEQFF
.,TRBJ2-7,.,TRBV3-1/TRBV3-2,TGTGCCAGCAGCCCGGACAGTTGGGTGGAGCAGTACTTC,CASSPDSWVEQYF
.,TRBJ1-1,.,TRBV19,TGTGCCAGTAGACAGGCGAACACTGAAGCTTTCTTT,CASRQANTEAFF
few,TRBJ1-4,.,TRBV5-8,TGTGCCAGCAGCCCCCAGGGTGAGGCTAATGAAAAACTGTTTTTT,CASSPQGEANEKLFF
.,TRBJ1-2,TRBD1,TRBV5-4,TGTGCCAGCAGCTTGCAGGGGGCAGGCTATGGCTACACCTTC,CASSLQGAGYGYTF
.,TRBJ1-6,.,TRBV7-6,TGTGCCAGCAGACCCGGAGTTGGAGGCGATAATTCACCCCTCCACTTT,CASRPGVGGDNSPLHF
.,TRBJ2-1,TRBD2,TRBV13,TGTGCCAGCAGCATATTGGGACTAGCGGGGGGGTTAAGGATTCTCAATGAGCAGTTCTTC,CASSILGLAGGLRILNEQFF
.,TRBJ2-2,.,TRBV29-1,TGCAGCGTAAGACAGACTACGAACACCGGGGAGCTGTTTTTT,CSVRQTTNTGELFF
.,TRBJ1-1,TRBD1,TRBV5-6,TGTGCCAGCAGCTTACAGGGGGCCGGCACTGAAGCTTTCTTT,CASSLQGAGTEAFF
few,TRBJ1-2,.,TRBV5-4,TGTGCCAGCAGCTCAGGGGCGCAGTATGGCTACACCTTC,CASSSGAQYGYTF
.,TRBJ2-4,TRBD1,TRBV5-1,TGCGCCAGCAGCACCTGGGACAGCAACATTCAGTACTTC,CASSTWDSNIQYF
.,TRBJ2-5,TRBD2,TRBV4-1,TGCGCCAGCAGCCAGGGACTAGCCCCCTTGTACTTC,CASSQGLAPLYF
.,TRBJ1-3,TRBD1,TRBV4-2,TGTGCCAGCAGCCCCCGAGGGACAGGAGCCTCTGGAAACACCATATATTTT,CASSPRGTGASGNTIYF
.,TRBJ1-3,.,TRBV7-9,TGTGCCAGCAGCTTAGACGGAAACACCATATATTTT,CASSLDGNTIYF
once,TRBJ1-4,.,TRBV6-5,TGTGCCAGCAGTTACTCTGGGACCAATAATGAAAAACTGTTTTTT,CASSYSGTNNEKLFF